In this sample, the clone carrying this T cell receptor beta chain turned up once. The sample belongs to a study of somatic mutations in cytotoxic T cells in rheumatoid arthritis. In germline, CDR1 is SGHTA, CDR2 FQGNSA. The CDR3 has 15 residues. The germline V and J ends were trimmed by 4 bases and 6 bases, with 17 bases remaining between them. TCRdb's table, derived via immunoSEQ multiplex PCR, lists solely in-frame clones and lacks some. The repertoire holds around 19,000 clones, with around 68% as singletons. This chain joins TRBV7-2 and TRBJ2-3; D possibly corresponds to TRBD2 (5 bases). The clonotype was recovered from a man between 60 and 75 years old in good health. The specimen sequenced was CD8+ T cells sorted from blood. The CDR3 region is CASSSYSASGDTQYF. DNA for the CDR3: TGTGCCAGCAGCTCATATAGCGCCAGTGGGGATACGCAGTATTTT.